These 10 T cell receptor beta chains were sequenced from one sample in a study of regulatory T cells in long-lasting Graves disease. Building the TCR beta libraries relied on iRepertoire HTBI primers, and CDR3 regions underwent Arm-PCR. Each CDR3 protein is one row after TCRdb ran MiXCR on the multiplex PCR reads. The repertoire consists of 420,000 or so distinct CDR3 sequences, with about 15% occurring once and the leading ten covering about 23%. Specified time point: newly diagnosed GD, antithyroid drugs for less than 3 months. The TCR library was made from RNA extracted from PBMCs. The data also belong to a second study, concerning T cells in Graves' hyperthyroidism and ophthalmopathy.

Sample: peripheral blood mononuclear cells (PBMCs), taken at new diagnosis, from a patient treated with antithyroid drugs. The receptors were sampled from a young woman with Graves disease.

This chain joins TRBV5-1 and TRBJ1-1; TRBD1 might be the D (5 bases). Germline loops: CDR1 SGHRS, CDR2 YFSETQ. With 3 bases removed from V and 0 bases from J, the gap between germline ends came to 9 bases. This CDR3 region has 14 residues. CDR3 sequence (DNA): TGCGCCAGCAGCTACCTGGGGGTGAACACTGAAGCTTTCTTT. This sequence encodes CASSYLGVNTEAFF.

This clonotype was detected ten times or more. The chain is built from TRBV12-3 or TRBV12-4 and TRBJ1-1; D may be TRBD1 (6 bases). This CDR3 comprises 14 residues. V lost 6 bases, J lost 5 bases, and 16 bases lay in between. CDR3 sequence: CASSPKAGATEAFF. DNA of the CDR3: TGTGCCAGCAGCCCCAAGGCGGGGGCAACTGAAGCTTTCTTT.

The CDR3 reads CASSRRDSWKFF. The DNA of the CDR3 is TGTGCCAGCAGTCGACGGGACAGTTGGAAGTTCTTC. The chain links TRBV6-1 to TRBJ2-1; 7 bases map to TRBD1. Germline-derived CDR1 and CDR2 are MNHNS and SASEGT. The CDR3 has 12 amino acids. Germline trimming cut 5 bases from V and 14 bases from J; bases unmatched to any gene: 9.

The table lists this clonotype with many counts. The chain has TRBV28 and TRBJ1-6; 9 bases map to TRBD1. This CDR3 has 16 amino acids. The germline V gene has CDR1 MDHEN and CDR2 SYDVKM. With V trimmed by 6 bases and J by 1 base, 4 bases remained unmatched. CDR3 amino acids: CASRRQGESYNSPLHF. DNA of the CDR3: TGTGCCAGCAGAAGACAGGGGGAATCCTATAATTCACCCCTCCACTTT. Based on the CDR3 plus reference TRBV28 and TRBJ1-6, the full variable domain is DVKVTQSSRYLVKRTGEKVFLECVQDMDHENMFWYRQDPGLGLRLIYFSYDVKMKEKGDIPEGYSVSREKKERFSLILESASTNQTSMYLCASRRQGESYNSPLHFGNGTRLTVT.

V gene TRBV12-3 or TRBV12-4 combines with J gene TRBJ2-7; D unresolved. V dropped 8 bases and J dropped 6 bases, with 20 bases sitting between them. The length of the CDR3 is 14 residues. The CDR3 reads CASSPLQAFCEQYF. The CDR3 nucleotides are TGTGCCAGCTCACCCCTTCAGGCGTTTTGCGAGCAGTACTTC.

There are many counts of this clonotype. The chain has TRBV28 and TRBJ2-3, with D tentatively TRBD1 or TRBD2 (6 bases each). Trimming stripped 6 bases from V and 6 bases from J, with 16 bases between. This CDR3 contains 14 residues. Germline V lookup: CDR1 MDHEN, CDR2 SYDVKM. The CDR3 spells CASSLWGADDTQYF. The CDR3 nucleotides are TGTGCCAGCAGCCTGTGGGGGGCTGATGATACGCAGTATTTT. The complete variable domain, with remaining parts taken from reference TRBV28 and TRBJ2-3, reads DVKVTQSSRYLVKRTGEKVFLECVQDMDHENMFWYRQDPGLGLRLIYFSYDVKMKEKGDIPEGYSVSREKKERFSLILESASTNQTSMYLCASSLWGADDTQYFGPGTRLTVL.

Comment on this clonotype: A much larger clone sits a single nucleotide away, making a read error possible. The rearrangement uses TRBV11-2 and TRBJ1-1; D gene unclear. The V gene lost 5 bases and the J gene lost 10 bases, with 14 bases spanning the gap. Germline CDR1 and CDR2: SGHAT and FQNNGV. This CDR3 is 12 amino acids long. CDR3 amino acids: CASSRTRIGAFF. Here the CDR3 DNA reads TGTGCCAGCAGCCGCACCCGAATCGGAGCTTTCTTT.

There are many counts of this clonotype. The chain has TRBV5-5 and TRBJ2-5; 8 bases match TRBD2. The junction had 4 bases not matched to a gene; V was cut back by 4 bases and J by 5 bases. The CDR3 covers 13 residues. In germline, CDR1 is SGHKS, CDR2 YYEKEE (reference sequence). The CDR3 protein is CASSPGGMETQYF. In DNA form, the CDR3 reads TGTGCCAGCAGCCCGGGGGGGATGGAGACCCAGTACTTC.

This clonotype has a handful of counts. This chain joins TRBV19 and TRBJ2-3; D possibly corresponds to TRBD2 (6 bases). V was pared by 3 bases and J by 6 bases, with 19 bases between. The CDR3 is 16 residues long. The V gene's germline CDR1 is LNHDA and CDR2 SQIVND (reference sequence). The CDR3 region is CASSIGRGQGGDTQYF. The CDR3 region has the DNA TGTGCCAGTAGTATCGGGCGGGGCCAGGGCGGCGATACGCAGTATTTT.

This clonotype was found a few times. This rearrangement joins TRBV14 to TRBJ2-1; D remains ambiguous. The CDR3 runs to 13 residues. Trimming removed 1 base at V and 8 bases at J, with 9 bases between. Germline CDR1 SGHDN, CDR2 FVKESK. CDR3 sequence (DNA): TGTGCCAGCAGCCAAGGGCTAGTTCATGAGCAGTTCTTC. As protein: CASSQGLVHEQFF. The whole variable domain, filled in from reference TRBV14 and TRBJ2-1, reads EAGVTQFPSHSVIEKGQTVTLRCDPISGHDNLYWYRRVMGKEIKFLLHFVKESKQDESGMPNNRFLAERTGGTYSTLKVQPAELEDSGVYFCASSQGLVHEQFFGPGTRLTVL.